Presented here are 7 T cell receptor beta chains from one specimen sequenced in a study of regulatory T cells in long-lasting Graves disease. Assembly of TCR beta libraries relied on iRepertoire HTBI primers together with Arm-PCR of CDR3 regions. MiXCR, applied by TCRdb to the multiplex PCR reads, yields one record per CDR3 protein. Of 300,000 to 350,000 distinct CDR3 sequences listed, roughly a fifth are singletons. Time point in this sample: persistent/refractory GD, antithyroid drugs over 5 years with positive TRAb. Preparation of the TCR library used RNA extracted from PBMCs. The specimen comprised peripheral blood mononuclear cells (PBMCs), sampled when the disease was refractory, from a patient treated with antithyroid drugs. These receptors came from a female donor with Graves disease.

V usage is TRBV6-1 and J usage is TRBJ2-4; TRBD1 matches at 8 bases. The V gene's germline CDR1 is MNHNS and CDR2 SASEGT. CDR3 length: 13 amino acids. V lost 6 bases, J lost 6 bases, and 4 bases stayed unmatched. Here the CDR3 DNA reads TGTGCCAGCAGCTCAGGGACAGGAAACATTCAGTACTTC. Its protein product is CASSSGTGNIQYF.

This clonotype came up many times. The chain carries TRBV12-3 or TRBV12-4 and TRBJ1-6; no clear D gene. V lost 4 bases and J 7 bases, leaving 8 bases between the germline ends. CDR3 size: 13 residues. CDR3 sequence (DNA): TGTGCCAGCAGTTCACCTCCGAATTCACCCCTCCACTTT. Translating it yields CASSSPPNSPLHF.

This clonotype was counted many times. The rearrangement joins TRBV28 to TRBJ1-5, with D tentatively TRBD1 (5 bases). With 6 bases removed from V and 11 bases from J, the gap between germline ends came to 11 bases. Per germline, CDR1 MDHEN and CDR2 SYDVKM. The CDR3 is 11 residues long. Here the CDR3 DNA reads TGTGCCAGCAGGGGGGTTAAGGCCCAGCATTTT. This encodes CASRGVKAQHF.

The gene calls are TRBV6-1 and TRBJ2-2, with TRBD2 matching over 11 bases. Looked up from germline, CDR1 is MNHNS and CDR2 is SASEGT. This CDR3 contains 16 residues. V gave up 3 bases and J gave up 5 bases; unmatched junction bases: 5. CDR3 sequence reads: CASSELAGGRTGELFF. The CDR3, as DNA: TGTGCCAGCAGTGAGTTAGCGGGGGGGCGGACCGGGGAGCTGTTTTTT.

The sample holds a few counts of this clonotype. The V gene is TRBV14, the J gene TRBJ2-5; 10 positions match TRBD1. CDR3 length equals 19 residues. Germline V CDR1 and CDR2: SGHDN, FVKESK. Trimming took 5 bases from V and 2 from J; bases not matched to a gene: 17. The DNA for the CDR3 is TGTGCCAGCAGCTACGGACAGGGGGATATTTGGTCCGTTCAAGAGACCCAGTACTTC. It yields the protein CASSYGQGDIWSVQETQYF.

The chain employs TRBV13 and TRBJ2-2, with TRBD1 identical over 10 bases. The CDR3 extends over 15 amino acids. V gave up 4 bases and J gave up 6 bases; unmatched junction bases: 5. Germline V gene lookup returns CDR1 PRHDT and CDR2 FYEKMQ (reference sequence). In nucleotides, the CDR3 is TGTGCCAGCAGCTCCCGGGACAGGGGAGCCGGGGAGCTGTTTTTT. Protein product: CASSSRDRGAGELFF.

This clonotype showed up many times. This sequence joins TRBV18 and TRBJ2-2, with 11 bases fitting TRBD2. Looked up from germline, CDR1 is KGHSH and CDR2 is LQKENI. V gave up 3 bases and J gave up 3 bases; unmatched junction bases: 3. The CDR3 has 16 residues. DNA of the CDR3: TGTGCCAGCTCACCCCGACTAGCGGGGCACACCGGGGAGCTGTTTTTT. Amino acids: CASSPRLAGHTGELFF.